This T cell receptor (beta chain) emerged from a study of regulatory T cells in long-lasting Graves disease. Study conclusions and caveats: The work looked only at peripheral blood and did not look at thyroid tissue. The study found TRBV28, TRBJ1-2 and TRBJ2-5 favored in persistent disease.

In this sample, this clonotype turned up many times. Its matching antigen is unknown. Through Arm-PCR of CDR3 regions and iRepertoire HTBI primers, TCR beta libraries were built. TCRdb reprocessed the multiplex PCR reads via MiXCR and lists one record per CDR3 protein. The sample records a few hundred thousand distinct CDR3 sequences, approximately 15% being singletons. Germline assignment: CDR1 SEHNR and CDR2 FQNEAQ (reference sequence). Trimming cost V 5 bases and J 7 bases; bases outside gene matches: 7. There are 15 residues in the CDR3. Specified time point: newly diagnosed GD, antithyroid drugs for less than 3 months. Construction of the TCR library relied on RNA isolated from PBMCs. These data were likewise used in another study, on T cells in Graves' hyperthyroidism and ophthalmopathy. From that study: From stable hyperthyroidism, ophthalmopathy was set apart by a 13 V-J model.

V usage is TRBV7-9 and J usage is TRBJ2-1; 11 bases match TRBD2. Sample: peripheral blood mononuclear cells (PBMCs), taken at new diagnosis, from a patient treated with antithyroid drugs. The receptor comes from a woman aged 35 to 49 with Graves disease. CDR3 in amino acids: CASSKIAGGPNEQFF. The CDR3, as DNA: TGTGCCAGCAGCAAAATAGCGGGAGGGCCGAATGAGCAGTTCTTC.